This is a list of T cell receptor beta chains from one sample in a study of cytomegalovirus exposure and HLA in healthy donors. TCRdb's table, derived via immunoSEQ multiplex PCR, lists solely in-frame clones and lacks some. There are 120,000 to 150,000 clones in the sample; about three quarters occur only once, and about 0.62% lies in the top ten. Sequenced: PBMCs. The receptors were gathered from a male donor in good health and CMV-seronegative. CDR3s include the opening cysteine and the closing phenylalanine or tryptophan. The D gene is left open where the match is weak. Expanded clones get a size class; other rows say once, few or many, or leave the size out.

CASRAGGGNTEAFF	TGTGCCAGCAGGGCAGGGGGAGGGAACACTGAAGCTTTCTTT	14	NA	TRBD1	TRBV6-6	TRBJ1-1
CASSKLAGGPGELFF	TGTGCCAGCAGTAAACTAGCGGGGGGCCCCGGGGAGCTGTTTTTT	15	NA	TRBD2	TRBV6-6	TRBJ2-2
CASSFRGEYEQYF	TGTGCCAGCAGTTTCAGGGGAGAGTACGAGCAGTACTTC	13	NA	NA	TRBV6-5	TRBJ2-7
CASSQDSPSGGPAYEQYF	TGCGCCAGCAGCCAAGATTCGCCTAGCGGGGGACCTGCCTACGAGCAGTACTTC	18	NA	TRBD2	TRBV4-3	TRBJ2-7
CASSLAGAGHVVEQYF	TGCGCCAGCAGCTTGGCCGGTGCTGGGCACGTCGTCGAGCAGTACTTC	16	NA	NA	TRBV5-1	TRBJ2-7
CASSFLTKQGYDEQYF	TGTGCCAGCAGCTTCCTGACTAAGCAGGGGTATGACGAGCAGTACTTC	16	NA	NA	TRBV7-9	TRBJ2-7
CAWSGVTGTAFF	TGTGCCTGGAGTGGGGTAACAGGGACGGCTTTCTTT	12	NA	NA	TRBV30	TRBJ1-1
CASSQGQNYEQYF	TGCGCCAGCAGCCAAGGACAGAACTACGAGCAGTACTTC	13	few	NA	TRBV4-1	TRBJ2-7
CASSLSGGLTGYNEQFF	TGTGCCAGCAGCTTATCCGGGGGACTAACCGGATACAATGAGCAGTTCTTC	17	NA	TRBD2	TRBV7-3	TRBJ2-1
CASSDGQGPWVSQHF	TGTGCCAGCAGCGACGGACAGGGCCCTTGGGTGTCCCAGCATTTT	15	NA	TRBD1	TRBV7-8	TRBJ1-5
CASSQDRTTGNTIYF	TGTGCCAGCAGTCAGGACAGGACGACTGGAAACACCATATATTTT	15	NA	TRBD1	TRBV6-6	TRBJ1-3
CASRTGVSGNQPQHF	TGTGCCAGCAGAACAGGGGTTTCTGGCAATCAGCCCCAGCATTTT	15	NA	TRBD1	TRBV6-5	TRBJ1-5
CASSEPVTGAADTQYF	TGTGCCAGCAGTGAACCGGTGACAGGGGCGGCAGATACGCAGTATTTT	16	NA	TRBD1	TRBV25-1	TRBJ2-3
CASSLGGVEQYF	TGTGCCAGCAGCTTAGGGGGGGTCGAGCAGTACTTC	12	once	NA	TRBV7-8	TRBJ2-7
CSSSLLLIAQYSNQPQHF	TGTTCCAGCAGCTTACTTTTGATCGCACAGTATAGCAATCAGCCCCAGCATTTT	18	NA	NA	TRBV7-9	TRBJ1-5
CASSLPTGTSGADTQYF	TGCGCCAGCAGCTTGCCCACGGGGACTAGCGGGGCAGATACGCAGTATTTT	17	once	TRBD2	TRBV5-1	TRBJ2-3
CASSLTGPNEKLFF	TGTGCCAGCAGCTTGACAGGGCCTAATGAAAAACTGTTTTTT	14	NA	NA	TRBV5-4	TRBJ1-4
CASSFTGVAGANVLTF	TGTGCCAGCAGCTTCACAGGGGTCGCTGGGGCCAACGTCCTGACTTTC	16	NA	TRBD1	TRBV13	TRBJ2-6
CASSYLREGLETQYF	TGTGCCAGCAGTTACTTGCGGGAGGGATTGGAGACCCAGTACTTC	15	NA	TRBD2	TRBV6-5	TRBJ2-5
CASSSDSPSPYEQYF	TGCGCCAGCAGCTCGGACAGCCCGAGTCCGTACGAGCAGTACTTC	15	NA	NA	TRBV5-1	TRBJ2-7
CASSVGLAGGLHEQFF	TGTGCCAGCAGCGTAGGACTAGCGGGAGGGCTTCATGAGCAGTTCTTC	16	NA	TRBD2	TRBV9	TRBJ2-1
CASSYWSRDRDHGYTF	TGCGCCAGCAGCTACTGGTCCCGGGACAGGGACCATGGCTACACCTTC	16	NA	TRBD1	TRBV5-1	TRBJ1-2
CAISDRRLGAAASGYTF	TGTGCCATCAGTGATCGCCGTTTGGGGGCCGCGGCCTCTGGCTACACCTTC	17	NA	NA	TRBV10-3	TRBJ1-2
CAWSGGLQETQYF	TGTGCCTGGAGTGGGGGACTACAAGAGACCCAGTACTTC	13	NA	TRBD2	TRBV30	TRBJ2-5
CSSSLIHLQGARRTEAFF	TGTTCCAGCAGCTTAATCCATCTTCAGGGGGCGCGAAGGACTGAAGCTTTCTTT	18	NA	TRBD1	TRBV7-9	TRBJ1-1
CASSLDRVLEAFF	TGTGCCAGCAGCTTAGATCGCGTCCTAGAGGCTTTCTTT	13	NA	NA	TRBV7-2	TRBJ1-1
CASSDSSGSYNEQFF	TGTGCCAGCAGTGACTCTAGCGGGAGCTACAATGAGCAGTTCTTC	15	NA	TRBD2	TRBV6-4	TRBJ2-1
CASRDDRVGTGELFF	TGTGCCAGCAGAGACGACAGGGTGGGGACCGGGGAGCTGTTTTTT	15	NA	TRBD1	TRBV7-2	TRBJ2-2
CASSYRVQETQYF	TGTGCCAGCAGCTACCGGGTCCAAGAGACCCAGTACTTC	13	few	NA	TRBV7-2	TRBJ2-5
CASSLGRSPAGDSKNIQYF	TGTGCCAGCAGCTTAGGAAGGAGTCCAGCGGGGGATTCCAAAAACATTCAGTACTTC	19	NA	TRBD2	TRBV7-2	TRBJ2-4
CASSLGQGAYEQYF	TGTGCCAGCAGCTTGGGGCAGGGGGCCTACGAGCAGTACTTC	14	once	TRBD1	TRBV5-4	TRBJ2-7
CASSGLALTDTQYF	TGTGCCAGCTCGGGACTAGCACTCACAGATACGCAGTATTTT	14	NA	TRBD2	TRBV27	TRBJ2-3
CASSPWTGPREKLFF	TGTGCCAGCAGTCCTTGGACAGGGCCAAGGGAAAAACTGTTTTTT	15	NA	TRBD1	TRBV27	TRBJ1-4
CASSGRQAALGNTIYF	TGTGCCAGCAGTGGTCGACAGGCCGCCCTTGGAAACACCATATATTTT	16	NA	NA	TRBV2	TRBJ1-3
CASSITGQGESPLHF	TGTGCCAGCAGCATAACGGGACAGGGTGAATCACCCCTCCACTTT	15	NA	TRBD1	TRBV6-6	TRBJ1-6
CATSILDNPEGTDTQYF	NA	17	once	NA	TRBV15	TRBJ2-3
CASSFSGGYEQYF	TGTGCCAGCAGTTTTTCCGGGGGCTACGAGCAGTACTTC	13	NA	NA	TRBV11-2	TRBJ2-7
CASSLMRSSNEKLFF	TGTGCCAGCAGCTTGATGAGAAGTTCTAATGAAAAACTGTTTTTT	15	few	NA	TRBV5-8	TRBJ1-4
CASSPQGGPGGSYEQYF	TGTGCCAGCTCACCGCAAGGAGGGCCCGGGGGCTCCTACGAGCAGTACTTC	17	NA	NA	TRBV18	TRBJ2-7
CASSRDPENTEAFF	TGTGCCAGCAGCCGGGATCCGGAGAACACTGAAGCTTTCTTT	14	NA	NA	TRBV5-4	TRBJ1-1
CASSHNSGGAKNEQFF	TGTGCCAGCAGCCATAATAGCGGGGGGGCGAAGAATGAGCAGTTCTTC	16	NA	TRBD2	TRBV9	TRBJ2-1
CASSQARGTEAFF	TGTGCCAGCAGCCAAGCTAGAGGAACTGAAGCTTTCTTT	13	NA	NA	TRBV14	TRBJ1-1
CASSSGQISNQPQHF	TGTGCCAGCAGTTCCGGACAAATTAGCAATCAGCCCCAGCATTTT	15	NA	NA	TRBV6-5	TRBJ1-5
CATTTSARRTGNTIYF	TGTGCCACCACGACATCGGCCAGGAGGACTGGAAACACCATATATTTT	16	NA	NA	TRBV7-9	TRBJ1-3
CAWRSDRGLTEAFF	TGTGCCTGGAGGTCGGACAGGGGGCTTACTGAAGCTTTCTTT	14	few	TRBD1	TRBV30	TRBJ1-1
CASSLRGYEKLFF	TGTGCCAGCAGCTTACGGGGGTATGAAAAACTGTTTTTT	13	NA	NA	TRBV13	TRBJ1-4
CASSEAGGDYGYTF	TGTGCCAGCAGTGAAGCGGGAGGAGACTATGGCTACACCTTC	14	NA	NA	TRBV2	TRBJ1-2
CASSVGRPSTDTQYF	TGTGCCAGCAGCGTAGGGCGGCCTAGCACAGATACGCAGTATTTT	15	NA	NA	TRBV9	TRBJ2-3
CASSLTPGGTYEQYF	TGTGCCAGCAGCTTAACCCCAGGGGGTACCTACGAGCAGTACTTC	15	NA	TRBD1	TRBV7-3	TRBJ2-7
CASSSGTGIYEQYF	TGTGCCAGCTCCTCCGGGACAGGGATCTACGAGCAGTACTTC	14	once	TRBD1	TRBV18	TRBJ2-7
CASSLAMNTEAFF	TGTGCCAGCAGTTTAGCCATGAACACTGAAGCTTTCTTT	13	few	NA	TRBV25-1	TRBJ1-1
CAWSTGVGNQPQHF	TGTGCCTGGAGCACAGGGGTTGGCAATCAGCCCCAGCATTTT	14	NA	TRBD1	TRBV30	TRBJ1-5
CASSLTPGLAGDYEQYF	TGTGCCAGCAGCTTAACTCCGGGACTAGCGGGAGACTACGAGCAGTACTTC	17	NA	TRBD2	TRBV7-9	TRBJ2-7
CASSAGDTEAFF	TGTGCCAGCAGTGCGGGGGACACTGAAGCTTTCTTT	12	NA	NA	TRBV5-6	TRBJ1-1
CASSVKGVGNTIYF	TGTGCCAGCAGCGTAAAAGGGGTGGGAAACACCATATATTTT	14	once	NA	TRBV9	TRBJ1-3